Each of the 16 T cell receptor beta chains below was sequenced from the same sample in a study of immune characterization of retroperitoneal liposarcoma. From the PCR reads, TCRdb called clonotypes with MiXCR, one entry per CDR3 protein. The table shows several thousand distinct CDR3 sequences, with around 40% occurring only once. Sequences were obtained from tumor tissue. The source is a male donor with retroperitoneal liposarcoma.

This clonotype has a count of ten or more. This chain uses TRBV7-9 with TRBJ2-1; 9 bases fit TRBD2. The J call may be mistaken, given a closer DNA end match to TRBJ2-7. In germline, CDR1 is SEHNR, CDR2 FQNEAQ (reference sequence). The CDR3 is 15 amino acids. CDR3 sequence: CASSSLAGVYNEQYF. CDR3 DNA: TGTGCCAGCAGCTCTTTAGCGGGGGTATACAATGAGCAGTACTTC.

Concerning this clonotype itself: At one end the junction does not follow the germline gene, possibly because of a read error. The chain uses TRBV27 and TRBJ2-5; D is unclear. Germline V lookup: CDR1 MNHEY, CDR2 SMNVEV (reference sequence). The CDR3 totals 15 residues. The CDR3 loop reads CASSVDTSALETQHF. As DNA, the CDR3 is TGTGCCAGCAGTGTTGATACGAGCGCTTTGGAGACCCAGCACTTC.

By share, this clonotype counts as medium-sized. The gene calls are TRBV7-9 and TRBJ2-1; D gene uncertain. The DNA end lines up better with TRBJ2-7; the J call may be wrong. Per the germline V gene, CDR1 is SEHNR and CDR2 is FQNEAQ (reference sequence). The CDR3 length is 13 residues. The CDR3 spells CASSHERSNEQYF. The CDR3 DNA reads as TGTGCCAGCAGTCACGAACGGTCAAATGAGCAGTACTTC.

The chain joins TRBV6-4 to TRBJ2-7; perhaps TRBD2 as D (6 bases). The last part of the DNA fits TRBJ2-1 better; the J call may be wrong. Germline CDR1 MRHNA, CDR2 SNTAGT. This CDR3 comprises 15 residues. CDR3: CASSDSIAGNNEQFF. For the CDR3, the DNA is TGTGCCAGCAGTGACTCGATCGCGGGGAACAATGAGCAGTTCTTC.

The rearrangement links TRBV4-1 to TRBJ2-4; tentatively, D is TRBD2 (5 bases). V gave up 1 base and J gave up 8 bases, with 9 bases separating them. The germline gives CDR1 MGHRA, CDR2 YSYEKL. This CDR3 has 13 residues. The CDR3 sequence is CASSQVLVDIQYF. The CDR3 DNA reads TGCGCCAGCAGCCAAGTACTAGTCGACATTCAGTACTTC.

This chain links TRBV6-2 or TRBV6-3 with TRBJ2-5; D remains unclear. The assigned J gene may be wrong: the sequence end matches TRBJ2-7 better. This CDR3 spans 13 amino acids. From germline, CDR1 is MNHEY and CDR2 SVGEGT. The CDR3 coding sequence is TGTGCCAGCAGTTTGACCCCTAGGGCCGAGCAGTACTTC. This gives the protein CASSLTPRAEQYF.

This clonotype was counted only a few times. This rearrangement joins TRBV6-1 to TRBJ2-1, with 10 bases identical to TRBD1. Germline CDR1 is MNHNS and CDR2 is SASEGT. The CDR3 totals 14 residues. V shed 5 bases and J 13 bases; nucleotides not matched to a gene: 11. The CDR3 sequence is CASSNGGQGETQFF. DNA of the CDR3: TGTGCCAGCAGTAATGGAGGACAGGGGGAGACCCAGTTCTTC.

This clonotype was recorded once. This CDR3 reads CASSTSWSSGSMYTQFF. The CDR3 bases are TGTGCCAGCAGTACATCCTGGTCTAGCGGGAGTATGTATACGCAGTTCTTC. The chain has TRBV27 and TRBJ2-3; the match to TRBD2 covers 10 bases. The better agreement between TRBJ2-1 and the DNA end casts doubt on the J call. Germline assignment: CDR1 MNHEY and CDR2 SMNVEV (reference sequence). The CDR3 loop spans 17 amino acids.

This sequence joins TRBV7-3 and TRBJ2-1; 7 bases are shared with TRBD1. J was trimmed by 10 bases and V by 5 bases; bases with no gene match: 8. This CDR3 contains 13 residues. Looked up from germline, CDR1 is SGHTA and CDR2 is FQGTGA. The CDR3 region has the DNA TGTGCCAGCAGCAGGGGGCGTAATTCCGAGCAGTTCTTC. It translates to CASSRGRNSEQFF.

This rearrangement joins TRBV6-1 to TRBJ1-1, with D uncertain. Trimming removed 4 bases from V and 5 bases from J, with 11 bases in between. Germline V gene data show CDR1 as MNHNS and CDR2 as SASEGT. CDR3 size: 13 residues. CDR3 nucleotide sequence: TGTGCCAGCAGTGTACACAGTAGGACTGAAGCTTTCTTT. Translating gives CASSVHSRTEAFF.

The V call is TRBV25-1, the J call TRBJ2-3; no clear D gene. CDR1 is MGHDK and CDR2 is SYGVNS in the germline V gene. V lost 1 base and J 6 bases, leaving 2 bases between the germline ends. The CDR3 covers 11 residues. CDR3 sequence reads: CASSEWDTQYF. CDR3 nucleotide sequence: TGTGCCAGCAGTGAATGGGATACGCAGTATTTT.

The chain combines TRBV7-2 with TRBJ1-2, with D tentatively TRBD1 (5 bases). Germline V lookup: CDR1 SGHTA, CDR2 FQGNSA. V lost 4 bases and J lost 6, with 12 bases in between. This CDR3 is 13 amino acids long. This CDR3 reads CASSSRGGDGYTF. DNA for the CDR3: TGTGCCAGCAGCTCCCGTGGAGGGGATGGCTACACCTTC.

This clonotype turned up a few times. The junction does not match germline at one end; this may be a read error. The gene calls are TRBV6-1 and TRBJ1-2, with D tentatively TRBD1 (6 bases). The germline V gene encodes CDR1 MNHNS and CDR2 SASEGT. The CDR3 length is 15 residues. The CDR3 protein is CASSEGRGPLYGYTF. DNA of the CDR3: TGTGCCAGCAGTGAAGGCCGGGGGCCCCTCTATGGCTACACTTTC.

Comments on this clonotype: Possible read error: a much larger clone is one base away. The rearrangement links TRBV7-2 to TRBJ2-3, with D possibly TRBD2 on 5 matching bases. The germline V gene has CDR1 SGHTA and CDR2 FQGNSA. This CDR3 has 15 amino acids. Between the trimmed V and J ends, which lost 5 bases and 6 bases, there was a span of 18 bases. The CDR3 DNA reads TGTGCCAGCAGCCACCTGGGAGAGAGGAGGGATACGCAGTATTTT. This translates into CASSHLGERRDTQYF.

This clonotype is medium-sized (0.01 to 0.1%). The rearrangement joins TRBV6-1 to TRBJ2-5; 11 nucleotides line up with TRBD1. The J call may be in error: the DNA end matches TRBJ2-7 better. The CDR3 covers 14 residues. Germline V gene lookup returns CDR1 MNHNS and CDR2 SASEGT. DNA of the CDR3: TGTGCCAGCAGCGGACAGGGGGCCGTCTACGAGCAGTACTTC. Its protein is CASSGQGAVYEQYF.

The V gene is TRBV6-1, the J gene TRBJ2-1; 8 bases are shared with TRBD2. V dropped 3 bases and J dropped 6; count of bases not matched to a gene: 4. CDR1 and CDR2 (germline): MNHNS, SASEGT. The CDR3 loop spans 14 amino acids. CDR3 amino acids: CASSESGGVNEQFF. CDR3 DNA sequence: TGTGCCAGCAGTGAGAGCGGGGGTGTCAATGAGCAGTTCTTC.